A single sample gave rise to the 28 T cell receptor beta chains below, sequenced in a study of CD8+ T cells in alopecia areata. Documented treatment: oral pan-JAK inhibitor, 5-10 mg twice daily. Extracted RNA was reverse transcribed, and the resulting cDNA served as sequencing template. The table came from immunoSEQ multiplex PCR; TCRdb's copy has only in-frame clones and leaves some out. The table includes about 220,000 clones, around three fifths detected once. The sequencing here drew on CD4+ T cells sorted from blood, taken at week 4, from a patient treated with tofacitinib. The receptors were sampled from a human donor with alopecia areata.

The chain couples TRBV6-1 to TRBJ2-2; no definite D call. Per germline, CDR1 MNHNS and CDR2 SASEGT. The CDR3 totals 13 residues. The V end was cut by 4 bases, the J end by 6 bases, with 9 bases between. CDR3 nucleotide sequence: TGTGCCAGCAGTGCGCTAGACGCCGGGGAGCTGTTTTTT. This codes for CASSALDAGELFF.

Only a few counts were recorded for this clone. The genes are TRBV4-3 and TRBJ1-6; 10 bases are a match to TRBD1. CDR3 length equals 18 residues. The trim removed 0 bases at V and 9 bases at J, leaving 11 bases unmatched. Germline loops: CDR1 LGHNA, CDR2 YSLEER. The DNA for the CDR3 is TGCGCCAGCAGCCAAGATCCTCCGGGACAGGGGACAGGTTCACCCCTCCACTTT. This gives the protein CASSQDPPGQGTGSPLHF.

The chain is built from TRBV29-1 and TRBJ2-3, with 11 bases that match TRBD2. V shed 5 bases, J shed 2 bases, and the junction held 6 bases outside the gene matches. Germline CDR1 SQVTM, CDR2 ANQGSEA. CDR3 length: 15 residues. The CDR3 nucleotides are TGCAGCGTTCGTAGCGGGGGGGGAATCACAGATACGCAGTATTTT. It encodes CSVRSGGGITDTQYF.

The rearrangement joins TRBV15 to TRBJ2-7; D uncertain. The CDR3 loop spans 14 amino acids. Trimming shortened V by 5 bases and J by 4 bases, and 15 bases separated the two germline ends. Germline V gene data show CDR1 as LNHNV and CDR2 as YYDKDF (reference sequence). This CDR3 is CATSRSGGVYEQYF. In DNA, the CDR3 is TGTGCCACCAGCCGGTCAGGCGGTGTTTACGAGCAGTACTTC.

This rearrangement joins TRBV29-1 to TRBJ1-2; no clear D gene. CDR1 is SQVTM, CDR2 ANQGSEA, per germline. The CDR3 has 15 residues. V lost 1 base and J 1 base, leaving 13 bases between the germline ends. Here the CDR3 DNA reads TGCAGCGTTGAAGGGGCCGCAGATCTTAACTATGGCTACACCTTC. Translation gives CSVEGAADLNYGYTF.

The V gene is TRBV29-1, the J gene TRBJ2-1, with no clear D. Germline V gene data show CDR1 as SQVTM and CDR2 as ANQGSEA. Trimming stripped 3 bases from V and 4 bases from J, with 4 bases between. This CDR3 has 11 amino acids. This CDR3 is CSVDGYNEQFF. The CDR3 nucleotides are TGCAGCGTTGATGGGTACAATGAGCAGTTCTTC.

This clone was seen only a few times. V is TRBV30 and J is TRBJ1-5; D is uncertain. This CDR3 spans 13 amino acids. Between the trimmed V and J ends, which lost 4 bases and 6 bases, there was a span of 13 bases. Germline V gives CDR1 GTSNPN, CDR2 SVGIG (reference sequence). The CDR3 protein is CAWTAGLVQPQHF. The CDR3 DNA reads TGTGCCTGGACCGCCGGGCTAGTTCAGCCCCAGCATTTT.

The V call is TRBV29-1, the J call TRBJ1-1; D perhaps matches TRBD1 (5 bases). The CDR3 is 15 residues long. V lost 5 bases and J lost 4, with 20 bases in between. Germline values: CDR1 SQVTM, CDR2 ANQGSEA. CDR3 coding DNA: TGCAGCGTTACCCGGGGCGGATTTTCGGTCACTGAAGCTTTCTTT. This encodes CSVTRGGFSVTEAFF. The variable domain in full, completed from reference TRBV29-1 and TRBJ1-1, reads SAVISQKPSRDICQRGTSLTIQCQVDSQVTMMFWYRQQPGQSLTLIATANQGSEATYESGFVIDKFPISRPNLTFSTLTVSNMSPEDSSIYLCSVTRGGFSVTEAFFGQGTRLTVV.

This chain connects TRBV6-6 to TRBJ1-1; D is unclear. From germline, CDR1 is MNHNY and CDR2 SVGAGI (reference sequence). CDR3 length: 13 amino acids. Deletions cut 4 bases from V and 1 base from J, with 7 bases between. The CDR3 bases are TGTGCCAGCAGTTCCCAGGAGAACACTGAAGCTTTCTTT. Amino acid sequence: CASSSQENTEAFF.

The V gene is TRBV4-3, the J gene TRBJ2-5, with 9 bases that match TRBD1. This CDR3 is 14 amino acids long. Trimming took 4 bases from V and 9 from J; bases not matched to a gene: 9. Germline lookup yields CDR1 LGHNA and CDR2 YSLEER. The CDR3 nucleotides read TGCGCCAGCAGCCTATGGACAGGGGAGGAGGCCCAGTACTTC. Its protein is CASSLWTGEEAQYF.

This clone was recorded at least ten times. The chain joins TRBV2 to TRBJ1-5, with a possible D match to TRBD1 (5 bases). The CDR3 runs 13 residues. V dropped 7 bases and J dropped 6 bases, with 13 bases sitting between them. Germline CDR1 reads SNHLY; CDR2 reads FYNNEI. CDR3 coding DNA: TGTGCCAGCAACCCCCGGGGGAGTCAGCCCCAGCATTTT. It is translated as CASNPRGSQPQHF.

J is TRBJ1-4 and V is TRBV29-1; D ambiguous. Between the trimmed V and J ends, which lost 1 base and 8 bases, there was a span of 11 bases. This CDR3 comprises 13 residues. In germline, CDR1 is SQVTM, CDR2 ANQGSEA. CDR3 amino acids: CSVEVDGREKLFF. In DNA form, the CDR3 reads TGCAGCGTTGAAGTCGACGGAAGGGAAAAACTGTTTTTT.

V is TRBV7-2 and J is TRBJ2-5; TRBD1 might be the D (5 bases). Germline assignment: CDR1 SGHTA and CDR2 FQGNSA. There are 15 residues in the CDR3. V lost 5 bases and J lost 3, with 16 bases in between. The CDR3 protein is CASSLGQDTKETQYF. CDR3 nucleotide sequence: TGTGCCAGCAGCCTAGGACAAGACACAAAAGAGACCCAGTACTTC.

This clone showed up just a few times. This sequence joins TRBV4-2 and TRBJ2-5; D not certain. The germline V gene encodes CDR1 LGHNA and CDR2 YNFKEQ. The CDR3 runs 13 residues. The V gene lost 4 bases and the J gene lost 5 bases, with 11 bases spanning the gap. CDR3 DNA sequence: TGTGCCAGCAGCCCAACCACAGCCGAGACCCAGTACTTC. This sequence encodes CASSPTTAETQYF.

This clone was observed a handful of times. The V gene is TRBV18, the J gene TRBJ1-1, with D possibly matching TRBD1 (6 bases). There are 15 residues in the CDR3. V shed 7 bases and J shed 1 base, with 16 bases lying between them. Germline V gives CDR1 KGHSH, CDR2 LQKENI. The CDR3 protein is CASFYTGWGNTEAFF. In DNA, the CDR3 is TGTGCCAGCTTCTACACAGGGTGGGGGAACACTGAAGCTTTCTTT.

The sample holds a few counts of this clone. The chain uses TRBV6-6 and TRBJ2-3; 10 bases align to TRBD1. J gave up 3 bases and V 4 bases, and 4 bases lay outside the gene matches. CDR1 is MNHNY, CDR2 SVGAGI, per germline (reference sequence). This CDR3 contains 15 residues. The chain's CDR3 is CASSSPGQGTDTQYF. The CDR3 coding sequence is TGTGCCAGCAGTTCTCCGGGACAGGGGACAGATACGCAGTATTTT.

In regard to this clone: The sample carries other DNA sequences with the same CDR3. The chain carries TRBV30 and TRBJ1-1; unclear D gene. CDR1 GTSNPN and CDR2 SVGIG come from the germline V gene (reference sequence). Trimming stripped 5 bases from V and 1 base from J, with 8 bases between. This CDR3 region has 12 residues. The CDR3 reads CAWRRQNTEAFF. The DNA for the CDR3 is TGTGCCTGGCGCAGACAGAACACTGAAGCTTTCTTT. The whole variable domain, remainder taken from reference TRBV30 and TRBJ1-1, is SQTIHQWPATLVQPVGSPLSLECTVEGTSNPNLYWYRQAAGRGLQLLFYSVGIGQISSEVPQNLSASRPQDRQFILSSKKLLLSDSGFYLCAWRRQNTEAFFGQGTRLTVV.

This chain links TRBV11-2 with TRBJ1-5, with D possibly matching TRBD1 (5 bases). CDR3 length: 15 amino acids. Germline CDR1 reads SGHAT; CDR2 reads FQNNGV. Trimming cost V 1 base and J 3 bases, with 10 bases left between them. The CDR3 spells CASSLVEGANQPQHF. CDR3 coding DNA: TGTGCCAGCAGCTTAGTGGAAGGGGCCAATCAGCCCCAGCATTTT.

V is TRBV2 and J is TRBJ1-2; D ambiguous. Germline V CDR1 and CDR2: SNHLY, FYNNEI. V was trimmed by 7 bases and J by 4 bases, leaving 13 bases between them. The CDR3 sequence is 13 residues long. The CDR3 spells CASTLPGAYGYTF. The CDR3 DNA reads TGTGCCAGCACCTTACCGGGAGCCTATGGCTACACCTTC.

The sample holds a few counts of this clone. The chain is built from TRBV7-6 and TRBJ2-5; 9 nucleotides agree with TRBD2. This CDR3 contains 16 residues. V was clipped by 5 bases and J by 5 bases; unmatched bases: 12. Germline CDR1 SGHVS, CDR2 FNYEAQ. The CDR3 nucleotides read TGTGCCAGCAGCCCAAGCGGGGGGCCCCTGGGGGAGACCCAGTACTTC. This codes for CASSPSGGPLGETQYF.

The chain couples TRBV29-1 to TRBJ2-3; D possibly corresponds to TRBD1 (6 bases). CDR1 is SQVTM and CDR2 is ANQGSEA in the germline V gene. The CDR3 totals 12 residues. V lost 7 bases to trimming and J lost 2 bases, with 10 bases between them. Here the CDR3 DNA reads TGCAGCGGGACAGCTGACACAGATACGCAGTATTTT. Protein product: CSGTADTDTQYF.

The gene calls are TRBV4-3 and TRBJ2-3; 14 bases fit TRBD2. The junction had 9 bases not matched to a gene; V was cut back by 0 bases and J by 7 bases. Germline V gene lookup returns CDR1 LGHNA and CDR2 YSLEER. The CDR3 runs to 18 residues. The CDR3 is CASSQEAAGLAGANTQYF. Here the CDR3 DNA reads TGCGCCAGCAGCCAAGAGGCGGCGGGACTAGCGGGGGCGAATACGCAGTATTTT.

CDR3 sequence reads: CASSLQGRENIQYF. The CDR3 DNA follows: TGTGCCAGCAGCTTACAGGGCCGAGAAAACATTCAGTACTTC. The chain couples TRBV7-9 to TRBJ2-4, with D maybe TRBD1 (5 bases). The V gene's germline CDR1 is SEHNR and CDR2 FQNEAQ (reference sequence). This CDR3 spans 14 amino acids. Trimming took off 2 bases at V and 5 bases at J, with 10 bases between the two ends.

The chain links TRBV7-8 to TRBJ2-1; perhaps TRBD2 as D (6 bases). Looked up from germline, CDR1 is SGHVS and CDR2 is FQNEAQ. The CDR3 runs to 15 residues. Trimming pared 2 bases from V and 9 bases from J, leaving 17 bases between. The CDR3 DNA sequence: TGTGCCAGCAGCTTAAATGACTCTCCAGCGGGTGAGCAGTTCTTC. Residues: CASSLNDSPAGEQFF.

V is TRBV2 and J is TRBJ2-5; D perhaps matches TRBD2 (6 bases). V lost 4 bases to trimming and J lost 5 bases, with 11 bases between them. Germline CDR1 is SNHLY and CDR2 is FYNNEI. The CDR3 length is 13 residues. In DNA form, the CDR3 reads TGTGCCAGCAGTGCCCGGGACTTGGAGACCCAGTACTTC. Translation: CASSARDLETQYF.

V is TRBV2 and J is TRBJ2-5; no definite D call. Trimming cost V 8 bases and J 2 bases, with 6 bases left between them. The CDR3 sequence is 11 residues long. CDR1 and CDR2 from the germline V gene are SNHLY and FYNNEI. The chain's CDR3 is CASLGQETQYF. The CDR3 DNA reads TGTGCCAGCTTAGGACAAGAGACCCAGTACTTC.

The V gene is TRBV4-3, the J gene TRBJ2-7; D gene ambiguous. The germline V gene has CDR1 LGHNA and CDR2 YSLEER. This CDR3 is 17 amino acids long. With 1 base removed from V and 3 bases from J, the gap between germline ends came to 19 bases. The CDR3 region is CASSQGLDAGRNYEQYF. DNA for the CDR3: TGCGCCAGCAGCCAAGGCCTCGACGCCGGCAGAAACTACGAGCAGTACTTC.

The V and J genes are TRBV10-3 and TRBJ2-7; no clear D. V was clipped by 10 bases and J by 2 bases, with 12 bases between them. The CDR3 loop spans 12 amino acids. CDR1 is ENHRY and CDR2 is SYGVKD in the germline V gene. CDR3 loop: CATSETTYEQYF. The CDR3 DNA reads TGTGCCACCTCGGAAACTACCTACGAGCAGTACTTC.